This passage covers 16 T cell receptor beta chains from one sample sequenced in a study of molecular identifiers for immune sequencing clone quantification. Each CDR3 protein gets one entry after TCRdb re-called the PCR reads with MiXCR. The sample has 80,000 to 130,000 distinct CDR3 sequences; 36% are singletons. The sequencing input was naive CD8+ T cells from blood, with Jurkat cell RNA spiked in. As for subset: FACS-sorted CD8+CD4-CCR7+CD45RA+ naive T cells. These receptors were taken from a human donor in good health. Some libraries in this study had Jurkat cell RNA spiked in.

To note about this clonotype: A much larger clone is a single base away; this may be a read error. This chain connects TRBV20-1 to TRBJ2-5, with 10 bases aligning to TRBD2. The CDR3 has 14 amino acids. Germline V CDR1 and CDR2: DFQATT, SNEGSKA (reference sequence). In DNA, the CDR3 is TGCAGAGCTAGAGAGCTAGCGGGAGTTGAGACCCAGTACTTC. Translation: CRARELAGVETQYF.

This clonotype has ten or more counts. This rearrangement joins TRBV7-3 to TRBJ2-3; D gene ambiguous. The V gene's germline CDR1 is SGHTA and CDR2 FQGTGA. This CDR3 is 15 amino acids long. V lost 1 base and J 0 bases, leaving 8 bases between the germline ends. CDR3 nucleotides: TGTGCCAGCAGCTTAATTCCGTGGAGCACAGATACGCAGTATTTT. Its translation is CASSLIPWSTDTQYF.

This chain connects TRBV3-1 to TRBJ2-3, with D maybe TRBD2 (5 bases). Per germline, CDR1 LGHDT and CDR2 YNNKEL (reference sequence). The CDR3 covers 20 residues. The V end was cut by 2 bases, the J end by 0 bases, with 24 bases between. The CDR3 DNA reads as TGTGCCAGCAGCCAAACTTTATGGAGGTTTAGAGACACGAGCACAGATACGCAGTATTTT. Translated, it gives CASSQTLWRFRDTSTDTQYF.

The V and J genes are TRBV20-1 and TRBJ2-1; 8 bases map to TRBD1. The CDR3 contains 16 residues. Germline loops: CDR1 DFQATT, CDR2 SNEGSKA (reference sequence). With V trimmed by 6 bases and J by 4 bases, 14 bases remained unmatched. This chain's CDR3 is CSAIPEQGARYNEQFF. For the CDR3, the DNA is TGCAGTGCGATTCCAGAGCAGGGGGCGCGGTACAATGAGCAGTTCTTC.

This clonotype was seen many times. The chain couples TRBV2 to TRBJ2-3, with D perhaps matching TRBD1 or TRBD2 (5 bases each). CDR1 is SNHLY, CDR2 FYNNEI, per germline. Trimming removed 7 bases at V and 6 bases at J, with 8 bases between. This CDR3 is built from 11 residues. The CDR3 loop reads CASTRDDTQYF. The CDR3 DNA follows: TGTGCCAGCACCCGGGACGATACGCAGTATTTT.

A remark on this clonotype: Compared with germline, one end of the junction differs, possibly owing to a read error. The chain recombines TRBV4-2 with TRBJ2-7; TRBD2 matches 12 bases. The CDR3 has 14 amino acids. Looked up from germline, CDR1 is LGHNA and CDR2 is YNFKEQ. The CDR3 reads CACSTSGRTYEQYF. The CDR3 DNA sequence: TGTGCCTGCAGCACTAGCGGGAGGACCTACGAGCAGTACTTC.

The chain combines TRBV3-1 with TRBJ2-1; D might be TRBD2 (6 bases). The CDR3 covers 15 residues. Germline assignment: CDR1 LGHDT and CDR2 YNNKEL (reference sequence). V lost 6 bases, J lost 8 bases, and 20 bases lay in between. The CDR3: CASRPGTSREDEQFF. The CDR3 bases are TGTGCCAGCAGGCCCGGGACTTCGAGGGAAGATGAGCAGTTCTTC.

This clonotype was detected ten times or more. This sequence joins TRBV7-9 and TRBJ2-7, with 11 bases lining up with TRBD1. Germline lookup yields CDR1 SEHNR and CDR2 FQNEAQ (reference sequence). With 4 bases clipped from V and 6 bases from J, the junction kept 5 bases outside the gene matches. The CDR3 is made up of 14 amino acids. The DNA for the CDR3 is TGTGCCAGCAGCTCCCGGACAGGGGGCGTCGAGCAGTACTTC. Its protein product is CASSSRTGGVEQYF.

This clonotype appeared many times. This rearrangement joins TRBV6-5 to TRBJ2-7; D not resolved. The CDR3 is 13 residues long. CDR1 MNHEY and CDR2 SVGAGI come from the germline V gene. V shed 2 bases and J shed 3 bases, with 8 bases lying between them. CDR3 in DNA: TGTGCCAGCAGTTACGCACAGAGCTACGAGCAGTACTTC. This codes for CASSYAQSYEQYF.

This clonotype was observed a single time. This chain links TRBV7-9 with TRBJ1-1; D is possibly TRBD1 (5 bases). This CDR3 has 15 residues. With 1 base removed from V and 4 bases from J, the gap between germline ends came to 13 bases. Germline V gene lookup returns CDR1 SEHNR and CDR2 FQNEAQ (reference sequence). CDR3 bases: TGTGCCAGCAGCTTAGTTCACAGACAGATCACTGAAGCTTTCTTT. Encoded protein: CASSLVHRQITEAFF.

The V call is TRBV7-8, the J call TRBJ2-7; the D is unclear. The CDR3 has 12 residues. V was cut by 3 bases and J by 3 bases, with 6 bases left in between. Per germline, CDR1 SGHVS and CDR2 FQNEAQ. CDR3 in DNA: TGTGCCAGCAGCTTTGGGGACTACGAGCAGTACTTC. Protein: CASSFGDYEQYF.

Only a few counts were recorded for this clonotype. V usage is TRBV27 and J usage is TRBJ2-1, with D perhaps matching TRBD2 (6 bases). V was shortened by 3 bases and J by 10 bases, with 13 bases between the two germline ends. The CDR3 is 13 residues long. The germline V gene encodes CDR1 MNHEY and CDR2 SMNVEV (reference sequence). The CDR3 region is CASSFQLAGEQFF. CDR3 coding DNA: TGTGCCAGCAGTTTCCAACTAGCAGGAGAGCAGTTCTTC.

In its sample, this clonotype was seen many times. The chain recombines TRBV5-6 with TRBJ1-2; D is perhaps TRBD1 (5 bases). The CDR3 spans 14 residues. The V gene's germline CDR1 is SGHDT and CDR2 YYEEEE. V gave up 3 bases and J gave up 6 bases, with 15 bases separating them. DNA for the CDR3: TGTGCCAGCAGCTGGGGGTCTGGGCTGAATGGCTACACCTTC. Amino acid sequence: CASSWGSGLNGYTF. The whole variable domain, remainder taken from reference TRBV5-6 and TRBJ1-2, is DAGVTQSPTHLIKTRGQQVTLRCSPKSGHDTVSWYQQALGQGPQFIFQYYEEEERQRGNFPDRFSGHQFPNYSSELNVNALLLGDSALYLCASSWGSGLNGYTFGSGTRLTVV.

J is TRBJ1-1 and V is TRBV19; D is unresolved. Looked up from germline, CDR1 is LNHDA and CDR2 is SQIVND (reference sequence). V was clipped by 4 bases and J by 1 base, with 10 bases between them. The CDR3 has 14 residues. CDR3 protein: CASSKNWENTEAFF. The DNA of the CDR3 is TGTGCCAGTAGTAAAAATTGGGAGAACACTGAAGCTTTCTTT.

Worth noting for this clonotype: The CDR3 end shows no conserved phenylalanine or tryptophan, and so a read error is likely. The DNA is omitted, as the CDR3 cannot be located on it reliably, and the CDR3 follows TCRdb's listing. This chain uses TRBV6-5 with TRBJ1-4. The CDR3 is 15 residues long, counting both termini. The germline gives CDR1 MNHEY, CDR2 SVGAGI. CDR3: CASSFRGPPWEKLII.

V and J are TRBV14 and TRBJ1-1; weak D call: TRBD1 (5 bases). Between the trimmed V and J ends, which lost 4 bases and 7 bases, there was a span of 16 bases. The CDR3 has 14 residues. Germline V CDR1 and CDR2: SGHDN, FVKESK. Here the CDR3 reads CASSREVGGGEAFF. In nucleotides, the CDR3 is TGTGCCAGCAGCCGAGAGGTTGGTGGGGGTGAAGCTTTCTTT.